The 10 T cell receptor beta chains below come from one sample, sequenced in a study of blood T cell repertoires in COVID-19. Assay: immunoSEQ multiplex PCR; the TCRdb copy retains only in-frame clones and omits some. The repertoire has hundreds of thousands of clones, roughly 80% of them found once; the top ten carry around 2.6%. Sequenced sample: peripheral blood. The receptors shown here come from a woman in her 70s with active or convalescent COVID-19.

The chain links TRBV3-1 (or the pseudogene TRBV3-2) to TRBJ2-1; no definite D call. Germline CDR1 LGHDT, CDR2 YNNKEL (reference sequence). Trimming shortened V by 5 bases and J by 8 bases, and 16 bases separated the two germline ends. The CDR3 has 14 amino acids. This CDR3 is CASSSYPQVHEQFF. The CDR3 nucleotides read TGTGCCAGCAGCAGCTACCCCCAGGTTCATGAGCAGTTCTTC.

The DNA for the CDR3 is TGTGCCAGCAGCTCAAGCGGGGGGTCTAGCACAGATACGCAGTATTTT. It codes for CASSSSGGSSTDTQYF. V is TRBV13 and J is TRBJ2-3; 9 nucleotides match TRBD2. This CDR3 has 16 amino acids. CDR1 is PRHDT, CDR2 FYEKMQ, per germline (reference sequence). Losses at the gene ends were 4 bases for V and 0 bases for J; bases not matched to a gene: 5.

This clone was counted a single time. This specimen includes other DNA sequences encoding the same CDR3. The CDR3 DNA reads as TGTGCCAGCAGCGCCCCGGGACAGGGTGGGTCACCCCTCCACTTT. It is translated as CASSAPGQGGSPLHF. The chain joins TRBV9 to TRBJ1-6; 9 bases map to TRBD1. Losses at the gene ends were 3 bases for V and 10 bases for J; bases not matched to a gene: 8. Germline loops: CDR1 SGDLS, CDR2 YYNGEE. This CDR3 comprises 15 residues.

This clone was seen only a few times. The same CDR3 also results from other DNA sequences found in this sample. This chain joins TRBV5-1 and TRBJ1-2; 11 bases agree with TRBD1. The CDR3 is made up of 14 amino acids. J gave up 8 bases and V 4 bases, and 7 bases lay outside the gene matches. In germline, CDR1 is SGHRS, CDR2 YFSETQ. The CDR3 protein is CASSPGTGGLGYTF. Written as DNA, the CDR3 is TGCGCCAGCAGCCCGGGGACAGGGGGATTAGGCTACACCTTC.

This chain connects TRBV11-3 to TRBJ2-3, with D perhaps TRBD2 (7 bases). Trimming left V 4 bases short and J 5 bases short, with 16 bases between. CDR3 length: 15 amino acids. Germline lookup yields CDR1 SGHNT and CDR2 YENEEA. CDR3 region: CASSSQREGGDTQYF. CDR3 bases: TGTGCCAGCAGCTCGCAGCGGGAAGGGGGAGATACGCAGTATTTT.

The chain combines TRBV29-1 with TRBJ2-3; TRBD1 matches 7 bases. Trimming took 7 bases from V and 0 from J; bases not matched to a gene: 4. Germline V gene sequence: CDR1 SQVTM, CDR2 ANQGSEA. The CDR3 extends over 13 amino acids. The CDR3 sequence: CSADRESTDTQYF. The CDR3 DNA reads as TGCAGCGCCGACAGGGAAAGCACAGATACGCAGTATTTT.

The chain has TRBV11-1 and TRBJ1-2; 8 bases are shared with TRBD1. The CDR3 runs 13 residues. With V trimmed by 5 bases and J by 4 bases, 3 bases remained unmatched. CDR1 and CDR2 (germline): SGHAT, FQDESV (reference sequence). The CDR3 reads CASSHDRGYGYTF. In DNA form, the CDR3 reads TGTGCCAGCAGCCACGACAGGGGCTATGGCTACACCTTC.

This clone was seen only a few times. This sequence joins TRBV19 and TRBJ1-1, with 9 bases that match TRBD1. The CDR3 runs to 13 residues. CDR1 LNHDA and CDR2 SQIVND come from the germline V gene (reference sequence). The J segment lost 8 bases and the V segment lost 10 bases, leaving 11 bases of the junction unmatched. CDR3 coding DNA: TGTGCCACAGGATCACAGGGGGCGGCAGAAGCTTTCTTT. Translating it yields CATGSQGAAEAFF.

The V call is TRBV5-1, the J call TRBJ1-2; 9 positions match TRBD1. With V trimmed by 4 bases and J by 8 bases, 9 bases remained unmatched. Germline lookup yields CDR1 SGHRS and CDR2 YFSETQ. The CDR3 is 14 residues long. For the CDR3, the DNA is TGCGCCAGCAGCCCAACAGGGGGCGCAGGAGGCTACACCTTC. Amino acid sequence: CASSPTGGAGGYTF.

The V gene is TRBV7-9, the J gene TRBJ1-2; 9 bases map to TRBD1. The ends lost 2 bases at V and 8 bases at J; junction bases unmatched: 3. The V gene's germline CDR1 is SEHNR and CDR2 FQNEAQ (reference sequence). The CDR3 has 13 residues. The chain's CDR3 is CASSLSGTGGYTF. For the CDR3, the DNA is TGTGCCAGCAGCTTAAGCGGGACAGGGGGCTACACCTTC.